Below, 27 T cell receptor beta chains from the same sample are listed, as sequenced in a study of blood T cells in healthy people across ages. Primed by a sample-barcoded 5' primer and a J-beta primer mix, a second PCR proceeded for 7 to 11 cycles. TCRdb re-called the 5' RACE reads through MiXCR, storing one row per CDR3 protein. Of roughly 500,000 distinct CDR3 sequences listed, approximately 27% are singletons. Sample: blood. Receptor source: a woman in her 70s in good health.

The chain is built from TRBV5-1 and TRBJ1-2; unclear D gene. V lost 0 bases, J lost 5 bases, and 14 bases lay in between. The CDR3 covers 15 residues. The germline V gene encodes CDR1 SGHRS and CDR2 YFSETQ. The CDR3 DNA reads TGCGCCAGCAGCTTGGAAGAACCCACCTTTTATGGCTACACCTTC. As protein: CASSLEEPTFYGYTF. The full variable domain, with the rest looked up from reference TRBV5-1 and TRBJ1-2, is KAGVTQTPRYLIKTRGQQVTLSCSPISGHRSVSWYQQTPGQGLQFLFEYFSETQRNKGNFPGRFSGRQFSNSRSEMNVSTLELGDSALYLCASSLEEPTFYGYTFGSGTRLTVV.

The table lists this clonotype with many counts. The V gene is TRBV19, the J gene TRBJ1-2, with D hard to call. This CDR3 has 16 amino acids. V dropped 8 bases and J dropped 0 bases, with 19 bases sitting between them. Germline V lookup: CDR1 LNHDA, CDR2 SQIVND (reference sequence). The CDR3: CASYTGSDLTNYGYTF. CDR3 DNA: TGTGCCAGTTACACGGGCAGCGACTTGACTAACTATGGCTACACCTTC.

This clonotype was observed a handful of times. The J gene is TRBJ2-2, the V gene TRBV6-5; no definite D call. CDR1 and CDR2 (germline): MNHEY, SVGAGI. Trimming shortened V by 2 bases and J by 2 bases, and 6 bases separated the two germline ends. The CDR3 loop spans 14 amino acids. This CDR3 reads CASSYNYNTGELFF. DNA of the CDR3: TGTGCCAGCAGTTACAACTACAACACCGGGGAGCTGTTTTTT.

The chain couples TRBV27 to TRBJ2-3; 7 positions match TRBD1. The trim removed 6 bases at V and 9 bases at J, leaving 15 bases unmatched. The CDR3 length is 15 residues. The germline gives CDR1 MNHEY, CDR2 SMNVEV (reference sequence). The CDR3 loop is CASSNRGLIMETQYF. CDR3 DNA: TGTGCCAGCAGCAACAGGGGCCTGATAATGGAGACGCAGTATTTT.

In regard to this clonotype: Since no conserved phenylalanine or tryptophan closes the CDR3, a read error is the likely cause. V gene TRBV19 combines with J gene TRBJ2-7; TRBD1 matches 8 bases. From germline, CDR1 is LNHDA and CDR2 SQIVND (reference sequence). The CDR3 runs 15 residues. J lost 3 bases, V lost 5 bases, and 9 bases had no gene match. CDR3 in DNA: TGTGCCAGTAGTCCCCAGGGACAGGTAGTCTACGAGCAGTACCTC. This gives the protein CASSPQGQVVYEQYL.

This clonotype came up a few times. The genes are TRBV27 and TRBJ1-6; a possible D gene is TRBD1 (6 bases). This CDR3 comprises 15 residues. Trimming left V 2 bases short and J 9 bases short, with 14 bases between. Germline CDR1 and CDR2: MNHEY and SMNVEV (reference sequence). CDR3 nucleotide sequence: TGTGCCAGCAGTTTAGGGGGCAAGGCAATTTCACCCCTCCACTTT. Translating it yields CASSLGGKAISPLHF.

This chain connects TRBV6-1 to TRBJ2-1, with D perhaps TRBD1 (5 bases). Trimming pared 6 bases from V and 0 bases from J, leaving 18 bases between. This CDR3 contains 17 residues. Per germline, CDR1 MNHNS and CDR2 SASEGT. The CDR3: CASRVPQGAPSYNEQFF. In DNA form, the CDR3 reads TGTGCCAGCAGAGTTCCCCAAGGGGCTCCCTCCTACAATGAGCAGTTCTTC.

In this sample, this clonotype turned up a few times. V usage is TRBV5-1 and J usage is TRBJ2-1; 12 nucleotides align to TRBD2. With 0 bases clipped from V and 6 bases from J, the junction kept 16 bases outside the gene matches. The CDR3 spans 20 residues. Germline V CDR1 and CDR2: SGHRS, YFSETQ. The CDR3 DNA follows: TGCGCCAGCAGCTTGGGGTGGACTAGCGGGGACTTGTACAGATCCAATGAGCAGTTCTTC. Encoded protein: CASSLGWTSGDLYRSNEQFF.

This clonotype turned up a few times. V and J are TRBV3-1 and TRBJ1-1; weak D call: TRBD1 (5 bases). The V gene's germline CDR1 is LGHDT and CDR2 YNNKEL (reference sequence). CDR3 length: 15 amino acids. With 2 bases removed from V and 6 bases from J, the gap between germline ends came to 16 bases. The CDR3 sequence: CASSQRGTDGSEAFF. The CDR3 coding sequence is TGTGCCAGCAGCCAACGAGGGACGGACGGCTCTGAAGCTTTCTTT.

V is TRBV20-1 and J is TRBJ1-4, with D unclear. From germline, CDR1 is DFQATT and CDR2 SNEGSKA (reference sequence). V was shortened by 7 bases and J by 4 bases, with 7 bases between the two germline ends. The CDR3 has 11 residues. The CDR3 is CSGKVNEKLFF. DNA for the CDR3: TGCAGTGGAAAGGTTAATGAAAAACTGTTTTTT.

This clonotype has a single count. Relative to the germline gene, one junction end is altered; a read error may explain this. In DNA, the CDR3 is TGTGTCAGCAGCTTAACAGGAATAGGCTACACCTTC. Protein: CVSSLTGIGYTF. The chain employs TRBV7-2 and TRBJ1-2, with D possibly TRBD1 on 5 matching bases. This CDR3 is 12 amino acids long. Germline V gene data show CDR1 as SGHTA and CDR2 as FQGNSA.

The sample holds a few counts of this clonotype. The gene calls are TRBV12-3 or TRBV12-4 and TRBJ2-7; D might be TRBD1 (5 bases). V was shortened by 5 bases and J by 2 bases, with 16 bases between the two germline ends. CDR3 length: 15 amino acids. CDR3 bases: TGTGCCAGCAGTAAGACAGAGCGCCTGACCTACGAGCAGTACTTC. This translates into CASSKTERLTYEQYF.

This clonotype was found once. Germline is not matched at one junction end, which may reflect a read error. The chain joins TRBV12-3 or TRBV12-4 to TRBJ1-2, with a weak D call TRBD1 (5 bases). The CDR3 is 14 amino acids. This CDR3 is CASSLVRGGYGHTF. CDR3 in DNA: TGTGCCAGCAGTTTAGTACGGGGCGGTTATGGCCACACCTTC.

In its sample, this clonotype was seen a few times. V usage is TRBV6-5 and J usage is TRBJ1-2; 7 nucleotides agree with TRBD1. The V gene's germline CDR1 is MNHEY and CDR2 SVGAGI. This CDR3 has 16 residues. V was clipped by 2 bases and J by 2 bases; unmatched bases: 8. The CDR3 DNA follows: TGTGCCAGCAGTTACCAGAGGGGAGGGGGCAACTATGGCTACACCTTC. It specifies CASSYQRGGGNYGYTF.

CDR3 sequence (DNA): TGCAGCGTTGAATCGGGGACCGCTAACTATGGCTACACCTTC. Protein product: CSVESGTANYGYTF. The chain employs TRBV29-1 and TRBJ1-2, with D perhaps TRBD1 (5 bases). V shed 2 bases and J shed 0 bases, with 10 bases lying between them. The germline CDR1 and CDR2 sequences are SQVTM and ANQGSEA. CDR3 size: 14 residues.

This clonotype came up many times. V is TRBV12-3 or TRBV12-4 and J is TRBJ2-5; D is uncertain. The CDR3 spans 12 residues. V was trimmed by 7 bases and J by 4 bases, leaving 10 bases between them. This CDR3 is CASKEEGETQYF. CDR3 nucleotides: TGTGCCAGCAAAGAGGAAGGAGAGACCCAGTACTTC.

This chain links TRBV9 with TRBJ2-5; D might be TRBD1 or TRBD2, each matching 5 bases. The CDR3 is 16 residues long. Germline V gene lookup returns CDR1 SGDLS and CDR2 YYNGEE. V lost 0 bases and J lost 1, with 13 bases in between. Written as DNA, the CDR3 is TGTGCCAGCAGCGTAGGAGGGACGGACTTCCAAGAGACCCAGTACTTC. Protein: CASSVGGTDFQETQYF.

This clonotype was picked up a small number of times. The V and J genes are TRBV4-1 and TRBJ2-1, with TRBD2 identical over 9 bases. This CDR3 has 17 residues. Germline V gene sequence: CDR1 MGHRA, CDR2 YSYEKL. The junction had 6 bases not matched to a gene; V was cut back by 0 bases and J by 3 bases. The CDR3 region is CASSQEGGGASYNEQFF. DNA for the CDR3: TGCGCCAGCAGCCAAGAAGGCGGGGGGGCTAGCTACAATGAGCAGTTCTTC.

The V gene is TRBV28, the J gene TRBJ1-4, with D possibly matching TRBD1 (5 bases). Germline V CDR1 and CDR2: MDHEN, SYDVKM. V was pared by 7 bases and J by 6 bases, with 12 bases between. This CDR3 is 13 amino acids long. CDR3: CASKVTGDEKLFF. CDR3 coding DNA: TGTGCCAGCAAGGTTACAGGCGATGAAAAACTGTTTTTT.

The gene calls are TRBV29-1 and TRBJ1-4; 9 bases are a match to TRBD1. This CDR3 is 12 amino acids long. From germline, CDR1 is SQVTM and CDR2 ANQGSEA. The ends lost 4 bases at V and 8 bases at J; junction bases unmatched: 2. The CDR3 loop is CSVGQGDEKLFF. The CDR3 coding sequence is TGCAGCGTTGGACAGGGGGACGAAAAACTGTTTTTT.

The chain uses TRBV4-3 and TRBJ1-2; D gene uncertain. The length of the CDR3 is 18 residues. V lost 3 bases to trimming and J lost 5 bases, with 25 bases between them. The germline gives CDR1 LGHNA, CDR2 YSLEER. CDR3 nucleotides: TGCGCCAGCAGCCATGGGGTTTCCTCCACAGCGGATCCTTATGGCTACACCTTC. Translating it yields CASSHGVSSTADPYGYTF.

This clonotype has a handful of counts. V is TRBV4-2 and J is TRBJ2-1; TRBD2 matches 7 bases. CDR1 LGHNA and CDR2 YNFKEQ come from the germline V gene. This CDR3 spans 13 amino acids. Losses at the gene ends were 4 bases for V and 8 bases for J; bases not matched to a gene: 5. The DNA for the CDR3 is TGTGCCAGCAGCCCCGGACTAGTCGATGAGCAGTTCTTC. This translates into CASSPGLVDEQFF.

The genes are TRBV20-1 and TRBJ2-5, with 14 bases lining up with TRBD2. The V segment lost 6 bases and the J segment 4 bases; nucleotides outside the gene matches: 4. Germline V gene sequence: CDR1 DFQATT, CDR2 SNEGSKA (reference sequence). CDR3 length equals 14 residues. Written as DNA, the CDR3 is TGCAGTGCGAGGGGACTAGCGGGGGTAGAGACCCAGTACTTC. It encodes CSARGLAGVETQYF.

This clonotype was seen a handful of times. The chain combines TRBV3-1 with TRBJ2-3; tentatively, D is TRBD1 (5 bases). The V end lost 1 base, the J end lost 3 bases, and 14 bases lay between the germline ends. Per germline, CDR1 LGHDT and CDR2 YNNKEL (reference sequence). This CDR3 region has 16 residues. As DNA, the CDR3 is TGTGCCAGCAGCCAAGTGGGAACAGGTTCGACAGATACGCAGTATTTT. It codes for CASSQVGTGSTDTQYF.

CDR3 sequence reads: CATGETGIREQFF. In DNA, the CDR3 is TGTGCCACCGGAGAGACAGGAATACGCGAGCAGTTCTTC. V gene TRBV24-1 combines with J gene TRBJ2-5, with D maybe TRBD1 (6 bases). The last part of the DNA fits TRBJ2-1 better; the J call may be wrong. Germline CDR1 is KGHDR and CDR2 is SFDVKD. This CDR3 region has 13 residues.

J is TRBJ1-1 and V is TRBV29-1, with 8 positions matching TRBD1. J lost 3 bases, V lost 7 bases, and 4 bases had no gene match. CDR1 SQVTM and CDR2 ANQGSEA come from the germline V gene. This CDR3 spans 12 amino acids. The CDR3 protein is CSGVDRDTEAFF. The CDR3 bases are TGCAGCGGGGTGGACAGGGACACTGAAGCTTTCTTT.

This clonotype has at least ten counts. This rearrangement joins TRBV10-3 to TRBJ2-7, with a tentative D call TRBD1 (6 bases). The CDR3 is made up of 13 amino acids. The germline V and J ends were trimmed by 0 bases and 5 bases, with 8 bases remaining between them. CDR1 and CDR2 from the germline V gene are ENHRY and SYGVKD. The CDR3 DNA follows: TGTGCCATCAGTGAGTCCCGGGACAACGAGCAGTACTTC. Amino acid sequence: CAISESRDNEQYF.